This T cell receptor (beta chain) was recovered during a study of cytomegalovirus exposure and HLA in healthy donors. Study-wide results and caveats: Researchers reported in a later analysis that a missense DCLRE1C variant was tied to TCR beta V- and J-gene trimming.

The V gene end was trimmed by 4 bases and the J gene end by 2 bases; junction bases not matched to a gene: 3. Per the germline V gene, CDR1 is KGHSH and CDR2 is LQKENI. This CDR3 is 14 amino acids long. The study ran its PCR with 60 Vbeta and 13 Jbeta primers. The protocol was immunoSEQ multiplex PCR, while the TCRdb copy is restricted to in-frame clones and leaves out a portion. The top ten hold 4% of the sample, which has approximately 120,000 clones, over 70% seen once. As for this clone: Its antigen is undetermined.

V usage is TRBV18 and J usage is TRBJ1-2; 8 bases are a match to TRBD1. Sequencing was done on a sample of PBMCs. The source is a man in his late teens or twenties in good health and CMV-seropositive. This CDR3 is CASSLQGANYGYTF. Written as DNA, the CDR3 is TGTGCCAGCTCACTCCAGGGGGCGAACTATGGCTACACCTTC.